Below, 17 T cell receptor beta chains from the same sample are listed, as sequenced in a study of cytomegalovirus exposure and HLA in healthy donors (TCRdb year 2017). Libraries were built with the immunoSEQ multiplex PCR assay. A mixture of 60 forward primers for TCR Vbeta segments and 13 reverse primers for TCR Jbeta segments was used in the multiplex PCR. What TCRdb holds here is the immuneACCESS table cut down to in-frame rearrangements. Part of the clones is not present; checked against another copy, under half of the missing clones reflect an unresolved V gene, and the others are unexplained. A total of roughly 120,000 clones appear in this sample, 65% to 85% of them only once. The biggest ten clones account for nearly 2.5% of the sample. Source material: PBMCs. These receptor sequences come from a woman in her late teens or twenties in good health and CMV-seronegative.

This chain joins TRBV4-2 and TRBJ1-1; D is uncertain. Germline V gene lookup returns CDR1 LGHNA and CDR2 YNFKEQ. The CDR3 totals 13 residues. Deletions cut 1 base from V and 4 bases from J, with 7 bases between. CDR3 DNA: TGTGCCAGCAGCCAAGCCTATTCCACTGAAGCTTTCTTT. Protein product: CASSQAYSTEAFF.

This rearrangement joins TRBV19 to TRBJ2-5, with TRBD1 identical over 9 bases. The ends lost 6 bases at V and 4 bases at J; junction bases unmatched: 12. This CDR3 contains 16 residues. The germline CDR1 and CDR2 sequences are LNHDA and SQIVND (reference sequence). In DNA form, the CDR3 reads TGTGCCAGTAGCACTCCTGGGACAGGGAGTGGAGAGACCCAGTACTTC. Protein product: CASSTPGTGSGETQYF.

The chain uses TRBV14 and TRBJ2-7, with a tentative D call TRBD2 (5 bases). The CDR3 consists of 18 residues. The V gene lost 0 bases and the J gene lost 3 bases, with 21 bases spanning the gap. Per the germline V gene, CDR1 is SGHDN and CDR2 is FVKESK. CDR3 in amino acids: CASSQDGFLGVKDYEQYF. The CDR3, as DNA: TGTGCCAGCAGCCAAGATGGTTTTTTGGGAGTTAAGGACTACGAGCAGTACTTC.

This clone was observed once. This chain links TRBV7-9 with TRBJ2-7, with a tentative D call TRBD1 (6 bases). Germline V gene sequence: CDR1 SEHNR, CDR2 FQNEAQ (reference sequence). The V and J ends lost 5 bases and 3 bases respectively, with 20 bases between them. CDR3 length: 16 residues. The CDR3 region has the DNA TGTGCCAGCAGCAGTCAGTCAGGACAGAAAATCTACGAGCAGTACTTC. Its protein is CASSSQSGQKIYEQYF.

The CDR3 here is CASSKGQRGYNEQFF. CDR3 in DNA: TGTGCCAGCAGCAAAGGACAGAGGGGCTACAATGAGCAGTTCTTC. The V gene is TRBV13, the J gene TRBJ2-1; D perhaps matches TRBD1 (6 bases). CDR1 is PRHDT and CDR2 is FYEKMQ in the germline V gene (reference sequence). This CDR3 has 15 residues. With 5 bases removed from V and 3 bases from J, the gap between germline ends came to 14 bases.

The chain links TRBV2 to TRBJ2-1; D possibly corresponds to TRBD1 (5 bases). V was shortened by 3 bases and J by 4 bases, with 13 bases between the two germline ends. The length of the CDR3 is 15 residues. CDR1 and CDR2 (germline): SNHLY, FYNNEI. The CDR3 loop is CASSESDIGYNEQFF. Here the CDR3 DNA reads TGTGCCAGCAGTGAGTCGGACATAGGATACAATGAGCAGTTCTTC.

Written as DNA, the CDR3 is TGCGCCAGCAGCGACGCAAGGGGACTCTATGGCTACACCTTC. Protein: CASSDARGLYGYTF. The genes are TRBV5-1 and TRBJ1-2, with TRBD1 as a possible D gene (5 bases). The length of the CDR3 is 14 residues. The V gene's germline CDR1 is SGHRS and CDR2 YFSETQ. Trimming removed 4 bases from V and 4 bases from J, with 14 bases in between.

The chain recombines TRBV11-2 with TRBJ1-4, with D uncertain. The CDR3 contains 17 residues. V was trimmed by 5 bases and J by 5 bases, leaving 21 bases between them. Per germline, CDR1 SGHAT and CDR2 FQNNGV. CDR3 region: CASSPPGDVPGNEKLFF. The CDR3 DNA sequence: TGTGCCAGCAGCCCGCCGGGAGACGTTCCCGGGAATGAAAAACTGTTTTTT.

In its sample, this clone was seen a few times. The V and J genes are TRBV6-6 and TRBJ2-2; D is possibly TRBD2 (5 bases). Germline-derived CDR1 and CDR2 are MNHNY and SVGAGI (reference sequence). The CDR3 extends over 14 amino acids. V lost 6 bases and J lost 1, with 9 bases in between. The CDR3 sequence is CASRDEGNTGELFF. The CDR3 region has the DNA TGTGCCAGCAGGGACGAGGGGAACACCGGGGAGCTGTTTTTT.

The gene calls are TRBV7-7 and TRBJ1-1; TRBD1 matches at 10 bases. Germline lookup yields CDR1 SSHAT and CDR2 FNYEAQ (reference sequence). The CDR3 runs to 17 residues. V lost 5 bases, J lost 7 bases, and 16 bases stayed unmatched. CDR3 sequence: CASSQKPGQGKVGEAFF. In DNA form, the CDR3 reads TGTGCCAGCAGCCAAAAACCGGGACAGGGGAAGGTTGGTGAAGCTTTCTTT. The variable domain in full, with the rest retrieved from reference TRBV7-7 and TRBJ1-1, is GAGVSQSPRYKVTKRGQDVTLRCDPISSHATLYWYQQALGQGPEFLTYFNYEAQPDKSGLPSDRFSAERPEGSISTLTIQRTEQRDSAMYRCASSQKPGQGKVGEAFFGQGTRLTVV.

The chain couples TRBV6-1 to TRBJ2-7; D ambiguous. Trimming shortened V by 4 bases and J by 3 bases, and 7 bases separated the two germline ends. The CDR3 has 12 residues. Germline V gives CDR1 MNHNS, CDR2 SASEGT. In nucleotides, the CDR3 is TGTGCCAGCAGTGTTTACAACTACGAGCAGTACGTC. The encoded protein is CASSVYNYEQYV.

The V and J genes are TRBV11-3 and TRBJ2-3; D is perhaps TRBD2 (7 bases). The CDR3 runs to 15 residues. The germline gives CDR1 SGHNT, CDR2 YENEEA. The ends were cut back, 4 bases at V and 5 bases at J, with 16 bases in the middle. The CDR3 region has the DNA TGTGCCAGCAGCTCCCCCGGGGGGCTTAGAGATACGCAGTATTTT. Its protein is CASSSPGGLRDTQYF.

The rearrangement links TRBV7-8 to TRBJ1-2, with TRBD1 matching over 11 bases. The CDR3 covers 16 residues. Germline loops: CDR1 SGHVS, CDR2 FQNEAQ. The V segment lost 4 bases and the J segment 3 bases; nucleotides outside the gene matches: 7. DNA of the CDR3: TGTGCCAGCAGCTCGGGACAGGGGGAATATCACTATGGCTACACCTTC. It codes for CASSSGQGEYHYGYTF.

The J gene is TRBJ2-3, the V gene TRBV7-9, with D tentatively TRBD1 (6 bases). Trimming left V 1 base short and J 6 bases short, with 20 bases between. CDR3 length equals 17 residues. Germline V gene lookup returns CDR1 SEHNR and CDR2 FQNEAQ (reference sequence). Here the CDR3 reads CASSLGKSGVGFDTQYF. The CDR3 DNA sequence: TGTGCCAGCAGCTTAGGAAAGTCAGGGGTCGGATTCGATACGCAGTATTTT.

The chain links TRBV6-1 to TRBJ1-1; TRBD1 might be the D (6 bases). Trimming took off 6 bases at V and 2 bases at J, with 16 bases between the two ends. The CDR3 has 15 residues. CDR1 is MNHNS and CDR2 is SASEGT in the germline V gene. CDR3 DNA: TGTGCCAGCAGCTCTTCACCGACAGGAAACACTGAAGCTTTCTTT. This translates into CASSSSPTGNTEAFF.

The V call is TRBV13, the J call TRBJ2-3, with TRBD2 matching 7 bases. The V gene's germline CDR1 is PRHDT and CDR2 FYEKMQ (reference sequence). There are 15 residues in the CDR3. V shed 7 bases and J 0 bases; nucleotides not matched to a gene: 7. The CDR3 DNA reads TGTGCCAGCAATCGGGGTAGCGGGAGCACAGATACGCAGTATTTT. Its translation is CASNRGSGSTDTQYF.

The V gene is TRBV9, the J gene TRBJ1-2; D not certain. Per the germline V gene, CDR1 is SGDLS and CDR2 is YYNGEE. Trimming took off 2 bases at V and 4 bases at J, with 15 bases between the two ends. CDR3 length: 15 amino acids. The CDR3 spells CASSVTSPTLYGYTF. The CDR3 DNA reads TGTGCCAGCAGCGTGACAAGTCCTACCCTCTATGGCTACACCTTC.